Shown below are 9 T cell receptor beta chains from a single sample sequenced in a study of PD-1 blockade in classical Hodgkin lymphoma. The table came from immunoSEQ multiplex PCR; TCRdb's copy has only in-frame clones and leaves some out. This sample has 15,000 to 20,000 clones, with around 75% found just once. All trial patients relapsed after autologous stem cell transplantation. The input for sequencing was peripheral blood mononuclear cells (PBMCs), taken before the second cycle of nivolumab. The receptors come from a human donor with classical Hodgkin lymphoma.

This chain connects TRBV5-1 to TRBJ2-5; D gene unclear. Judging by the DNA end, TRBJ2-7 fits better; the J call may be wrong. This CDR3 is 13 amino acids long. Germline lookup yields CDR1 SGHRS and CDR2 YFSETQ. CDR3 DNA: TGCGCCAGCAGCCTTCCTGAAGGGTACGAGCAGTACTTC. Amino acid sequence: CASSLPEGYEQYF.

This sequence joins TRBV7-2 and TRBJ2-7; perhaps TRBD1 as D (6 bases). The germline V gene encodes CDR1 SGHTA and CDR2 FQGNSA. V lost 1 base and J lost 9, with 22 bases in between. The CDR3 has 16 amino acids. In DNA form, the CDR3 reads TGTGCCAGCAGCTTAGATGGTGGACAGACCGCTTATGGGCAGTACTTC. Encoded protein: CASSLDGGQTAYGQYF.

The chain links TRBV5-1 to TRBJ1-2; D gene uncertain. V lost 0 bases to trimming and J lost 7 bases, with 16 bases between them. CDR3 size: 15 residues. Germline values: CDR1 SGHRS, CDR2 YFSETQ. The DNA of the CDR3 is TGCGCCAGCAGCTTGGAGCCGTGGACCGGGGTTGGCTACACCTTC. It codes for CASSLEPWTGVGYTF.

In its sample, this clone was seen a few times. The CDR3 loop reads CASSPGSTEAFF. As DNA, the CDR3 is TGTGCCAGCAGCCCGGGGAGCACTGAAGCTTTCTTT. The V call is TRBV7-2, the J call TRBJ1-1; D gene ambiguous. The germline CDR1 and CDR2 sequences are SGHTA and FQGNSA. This CDR3 contains 12 residues. V lost 5 bases to trimming and J lost 4 bases, with 8 bases between them.

J is TRBJ2-1 and V is TRBV2; TRBD1 agrees at 9 bases. Germline V gene sequence: CDR1 SNHLY, CDR2 FYNNEI. The CDR3 length is 15 residues. Losses at the gene ends were 6 bases for V and 3 bases for J; bases not matched to a gene: 6. The CDR3 DNA reads as TGTGCCAGCAGCGACGGGACAGGGCTCTACAATGAGCAGTTCTTC. Translation gives CASSDGTGLYNEQFF.

The chain has TRBV5-1 and TRBJ1-3, with D unresolved. Looked up from germline, CDR1 is SGHRS and CDR2 is YFSETQ. V lost 0 bases and J 0 bases, leaving 7 bases between the germline ends. The CDR3 totals 15 residues. The CDR3 region has the DNA TGCGCCAGCAGCTTGGACGGGAGCTCTGGAAACACCATATATTTT. This encodes CASSLDGSSGNTIYF. Supplemented by reference TRBV5-1 and TRBJ1-3, the full variable domain reads KAGVTQTPRYLIKTRGQQVTLSCSPISGHRSVSWYQQTPGQGLQFLFEYFSETQRNKGNFPGRFSGRQFSNSRSEMNVSTLELGDSALYLCASSLDGSSGNTIYFGEGSWLTVV.

This rearrangement joins TRBV10-3 to TRBJ2-7; D remains ambiguous. V gave up 3 bases and J gave up 1 base, with 4 bases separating them. Germline CDR1 is ENHRY and CDR2 is SYGVKD. The CDR3 length is 12 residues. The CDR3: CAISDRSYEQYF. CDR3 bases: TGTGCCATCAGTGACAGGTCCTACGAGCAGTACTTC.

V is TRBV28 and J is TRBJ2-6, with D hard to call. This CDR3 has 15 amino acids. Germline lookup yields CDR1 MDHEN and CDR2 SYDVKM. V was shortened by 6 bases and J by 0 bases, with 9 bases between the two germline ends. DNA of the CDR3: TGTGCCAGCAGGGGGTGGTCCTCTGGGGCCAACGTCCTGACTTTC. Translating it yields CASRGWSSGANVLTF.

This clone has only one observation. The chain couples TRBV7-2 to TRBJ1-2; TRBD1 matches 7 bases. This CDR3 has 14 residues. CDR1 is SGHTA, CDR2 FQGNSA, per germline. Trimming took 3 bases from V and 6 from J; bases not matched to a gene: 7. CDR3 coding DNA: TGTGCCAGCAGCTTGGTAACAGGGGTTCATGGCTACACCTTC. Its translation: CASSLVTGVHGYTF.